The 11 T cell receptor beta chains given below trace back to one sample, sequenced in a study of cytomegalovirus exposure and HLA in healthy donors. PCR employed 60 Vbeta and 13 Jbeta primers. Assay: immunoSEQ multiplex PCR; the TCRdb copy retains only in-frame clones and omits some. The sample records around 200,000 clones, 82% being singletons. Sequenced: PBMCs. The receptors derive from a woman aged 40 to 55 in good health and CMV-seronegative.

This clone was detected a few times. In nucleotides, the CDR3 is TGTGCCAGCAGCTCGACAGGGCTTACTGGAAACACCATATATTTT. It yields the protein CASSSTGLTGNTIYF. V gene TRBV6-6 combines with J gene TRBJ1-3; 7 bases map to TRBD1. The CDR3 has 15 amino acids. Trimming took 6 bases from V and 2 from J; bases not matched to a gene: 7. Germline V CDR1 and CDR2: MNHNY, SVGAGI (reference sequence).

The chain recombines TRBV7-2 with TRBJ2-3; D is possibly TRBD1 (5 bases). The CDR3 runs 14 residues. V shed 5 bases and J shed 0 bases, with 9 bases lying between them. The germline V gene has CDR1 SGHTA and CDR2 FQGNSA. CDR3 sequence (DNA): TGTGCCAGCAGCCGACAGCCTAGCACAGATACGCAGTATTTT. It is translated as CASSRQPSTDTQYF.

The chain recombines TRBV10-2 with TRBJ2-5, with TRBD2 matching 14 bases. From germline, CDR1 is WSHSY and CDR2 SAAADI. J lost 2 bases, V lost 3 bases, and 5 bases had no gene match. There are 17 residues in the CDR3. CDR3 residues: CASSESGLAGGQETQYF. The CDR3 nucleotides are TGCGCCAGCAGTGAATCCGGACTAGCGGGGGGTCAAGAGACCCAGTACTTC.

This sequence joins TRBV5-6 and TRBJ2-5, with TRBD2 as a possible D gene (5 bases). Germline lookup yields CDR1 SGHDT and CDR2 YYEEEE. Trimming took 6 bases from V and 2 from J, leaving 20 bases between them. The CDR3 spans 16 residues. The CDR3 DNA follows: TGTGCCAGCACCCCTAGTTGGGCTAGCAGTCAAGAGACCCAGTACTTC. Translation gives CASTPSWASSQETQYF. The full variable domain, with the rest looked up from reference TRBV5-6 and TRBJ2-5, is DAGVTQSPTHLIKTRGQQVTLRCSPKSGHDTVSWYQQALGQGPQFIFQYYEEEERQRGNFPDRFSGHQFPNYSSELNVNALLLGDSALYLCASTPSWASSQETQYFGPGTRLLVL.

This chain joins TRBV6-5 and TRBJ1-2; D not resolved. V was cut by 4 bases and J by 7 bases, with 13 bases left in between. The CDR3 has 13 amino acids. Germline V CDR1 and CDR2: MNHEY, SVGAGI. CDR3 in amino acids: CASSSGFRGGYTF. CDR3 DNA sequence: TGTGCCAGCAGTTCAGGATTCCGGGGTGGCTACACCTTC.

The chain links TRBV5-1 to TRBJ1-5; D perhaps matches TRBD1 (5 bases). The length of the CDR3 is 17 residues. Looked up from germline, CDR1 is SGHRS and CDR2 is YFSETQ. V shed 4 bases and J shed 0 bases, with 17 bases lying between them. The CDR3: CASSPGLMVDSNQPQHF. Here the CDR3 DNA reads TGCGCCAGCAGCCCGGGACTAATGGTCGATAGCAATCAGCCCCAGCATTTT.

CDR3 coding DNA: TGCGCCAGCAGCCAAGGAGGCGGAGATACGCAGTATTTT. Translation gives CASSQGGGDTQYF. V gene TRBV4-3 combines with J gene TRBJ2-3; D uncertain. Deletions cut 1 base from V and 5 bases from J, with 7 bases between. CDR3 length equals 13 residues. CDR1 and CDR2 from the germline V gene are LGHNA and YSLEER.

V and J are TRBV7-8 and TRBJ2-5; D possibly corresponds to TRBD1 (5 bases). The V end lost 0 bases, the J end lost 5 bases, and 16 bases lay between the germline ends. Germline CDR1 and CDR2: SGHVS and FQNEAQ. CDR3 size: 16 residues. CDR3 DNA: TGTGCCAGCAGCTTAGCGCCCCCCAGGGTAATGGAGACCCAGTACTTC. It specifies CASSLAPPRVMETQYF.

The chain couples TRBV28 to TRBJ1-2, with no clear D. The germline CDR1 and CDR2 sequences are MDHEN and SYDVKM. V lost 4 bases and J lost 8, with 8 bases in between. The CDR3 is 11 residues long. The CDR3 spells CASSSTYGYTF. The CDR3 nucleotides read TGTGCCAGCAGTTCCACCTACGGCTACACCTTC.

This rearrangement joins TRBV4-2 to TRBJ2-1; 9 bases fit TRBD2. V shed 1 base and J 1 base; nucleotides not matched to a gene: 5. This CDR3 has 17 residues. The V gene's germline CDR1 is LGHNA and CDR2 YNFKEQ. The chain's CDR3 is CASSQVGLAGSYNEQFF. The CDR3 DNA sequence: TGTGCCAGCAGCCAAGTTGGGCTAGCGGGGTCCTACAATGAGCAGTTCTTC.

The rearrangement joins TRBV6-5 to TRBJ1-2; 7 bases line up with TRBD1. The CDR3 covers 12 residues. Germline V lookup: CDR1 MNHEY, CDR2 SVGAGI. The junction had 1 base not matched to a gene; V was cut back by 0 bases and J by 9 bases. The CDR3 loop is CASSYSGGSYTF. The CDR3 DNA reads TGTGCCAGCAGTTACTCAGGGGGCAGCTACACCTTC.